Below, one TCR beta chain is given with its context. The CDR3 extends over 15 amino acids. The germline V gene encodes CDR1 LNHDA and CDR2 SQIVND (reference sequence). Trimming at V came to 4 bases and at J to 7 bases, leaving 8 bases not matched to a gene. The sample is drawn from a study of blood T cell repertoires in COVID-19. Across the whole study: Samples of COVID-19 (acute and convalescent) were obtained from the United States, Italy and Spain. T cells, B-cell-depleted T cells, or PBMCs provided the cDNA or gDNA that served as material.

As originally analysed: The assay estimated nucleated cells by amplifying reference gene primers. TCRdb keeps only in-frame clones here, not all; method: immunoSEQ multiplex PCR. D and trimming come from the DNA, and the V and J calls and clone size come from that table. The sample shows about 280,000 clones, around 90% of them seen only once. The material sequenced was peripheral blood. This TCR was recovered from a man between 18 and 35 years old with active or convalescent COVID-19. The J gene is TRBJ1-4, the V gene TRBV19, with 8 bases that match TRBD1. Written as DNA, the CDR3 is TGTGCCAGTAGTACCCAGGGGGCGAGAGGTGAAAAACTGTTTTTT. It codes for CASSTQGARGEKLFF.